This TCR beta chain was recovered during a study of OX40 agonist ivuxolimab in advanced cancers. Study details: All patients had ivuxolimab intravenously every 2 weeks at 0.01 to 10 mg/kg. Study results and caveats: The specificity for antigen of the expanded peripheral T cells was not determined.

The repertoire was sequenced with immunoSEQ multiplex PCR; TCRdb's copy has only in-frame clones and lacks some. The sample carries over 65,000 clones, around 93% recorded once. Note on this clone: Its antigen is undetermined. A much larger clone is a single base away; this may be a read error. Within the sample, other DNA sequences also encode this same CDR3.

V dropped 2 bases and J dropped 7 bases, with 9 bases sitting between them. CDR3 length: 12 amino acids. In germline, CDR1 is MNHEY, CDR2 SMNVEV (reference sequence). This rearrangement joins TRBV27 to TRBJ2-7; perhaps TRBD2 as D (5 bases). This clonotype was obtained from an adult with an advanced solid tumor such as melanoma, head and neck, liver or kidney cancer. The sequencing here drew on CD4+ or CD8+ T cells sorted from blood, taken in a trial of the OX40 agonist ivuxolimab. The CDR3 coding sequence is TGTGCCAGCAGTTTAATTGGGAGTGAGCAGTACTTC. It specifies CASSLIGSEQYF.